These 20 T cell receptor beta chains share one sample of origin, sequenced in a study of T cell responses to AZD1222 COVID-19 vaccine. Profiling relied on immunoSEQ multiplex PCR, and the TCRdb table lists in-frame clones only, not all of them. Here the sample spans more than 140,000 clones, approximately 90% being singletons. The specimen comprised peripheral blood, sampled on day 0 of AZD1222 vaccination. The receptors were sampled from an adult in good health.

The rearrangement joins TRBV2 to TRBJ1-6, with D perhaps matching TRBD1 (5 bases). The V gene lost 4 bases and the J gene lost 7 bases, with 11 bases spanning the gap. The CDR3 has 14 residues. Germline CDR1 and CDR2: SNHLY and FYNNEI. The DNA for the CDR3 is TGTGCCAGCAGTGGGGACGGGGGGAATTCACCCCTCCACTTT. Its translation is CASSGDGGNSPLHF.

This clone was detected a few times. The chain is built from TRBV6-1 and TRBJ2-7, with D unclear. Trimming removed 2 bases at V and 4 bases at J, with 9 bases between. Per germline, CDR1 MNHNS and CDR2 SASEGT. The CDR3 loop spans 13 amino acids. Here the CDR3 DNA reads TGTGCCAGCAGTGAAAGACGGTCGTACGAGCAGTACTTC. This gives the protein CASSERRSYEQYF.

V usage is TRBV28 and J usage is TRBJ1-3; D may be TRBD1 (5 bases). The germline CDR1 and CDR2 sequences are MDHEN and SYDVKM. The CDR3 loop spans 16 amino acids. V was cut by 3 bases and J by 1 base, with 13 bases left in between. The CDR3 loop reads CASSFQGPVSGNTIYF. In DNA form, the CDR3 reads TGTGCCAGCAGTTTCCAGGGCCCGGTTTCTGGAAACACCATATATTTT.

For this clone: A read error may account for a junction end that differs from germline. The CDR3 is CASTEMASGYNEQFF. Written as DNA, the CDR3 is TGTGCCAGCACTGAAATGGCTAGCGGCTACAATGAGCAGTTCTTC. The V gene is TRBV6-1, the J gene TRBJ2-1, with TRBD2 identical over 7 bases. Germline lookup yields CDR1 MNHNS and CDR2 SASEGT. The CDR3 totals 15 residues.

The genes are TRBV5-1 and TRBJ1-1; 10 positions match TRBD1. Germline V CDR1 and CDR2: SGHRS, YFSETQ. This CDR3 region has 16 residues. Germline trimming cut 4 bases from V and 0 bases from J; bases unmatched to any gene: 6. This CDR3 is CASSGDRGLMNTEAFF. CDR3 bases: TGCGCCAGCAGCGGGGACAGGGGATTGATGAACACTGAAGCTTTCTTT.

The rearrangement uses TRBV19 and TRBJ2-7, with 8 bases that match TRBD1. Trimming removed 7 bases from V and 2 bases from J; junction bases left unmatched: 10. This CDR3 comprises 15 residues. The V gene's germline CDR1 is LNHDA and CDR2 SQIVND (reference sequence). The CDR3 spells CASKDSGTGPYEQYF. In DNA form, the CDR3 reads TGTGCCAGTAAGGATTCCGGGACAGGCCCCTACGAGCAGTACTTC.

The chain couples TRBV30 to TRBJ2-7, with D maybe TRBD1 (6 bases). The CDR3 has 13 residues. Trimming cost V 5 bases and J 3 bases, with 14 bases left between them. In germline, CDR1 is GTSNPN, CDR2 SVGIG (reference sequence). The CDR3 coding sequence is TGTGCCTGGGCGACAGGTGGGGACTACGAGCAGTACTTC. It is translated as CAWATGGDYEQYF.

This clone was seen only once. The rearrangement links TRBV5-1 to TRBJ2-6; maybe TRBD1 (7 bases). The CDR3 runs to 17 residues. CDR1 and CDR2 (germline): SGHRS, YFSETQ. Trimming removed 4 bases from V and 2 bases from J, with 16 bases in between. Here the CDR3 reads CASSPEGAGAGANVLTF. The CDR3 DNA is TGCGCCAGCAGCCCGGAGGGGGCAGGGGCTGGGGCCAACGTCCTGACTTTC. The whole variable domain, remainder taken from reference TRBV5-1 and TRBJ2-6, is KAGVTQTPRYLIKTRGQQVTLSCSPISGHRSVSWYQQTPGQGLQFLFEYFSETQRNKGNFPGRFSGRQFSNSRSEMNVSTLELGDSALYLCASSPEGAGAGANVLTFGAGSRLTVL.

The sample holds many counts of this clone. This chain links TRBV5-1 with TRBJ2-7, with 8 positions matching TRBD2. CDR3 size: 15 residues. J was trimmed by 3 bases and V by 2 bases; bases with no gene match: 7. Germline assignment: CDR1 SGHRS and CDR2 YFSETQ. The CDR3, as DNA: TGCGCCAGCAGCTTTGGAGTAGCGGGAAACTACGAGCAGTACTTC. Its translation is CASSFGVAGNYEQYF. Full variable domain (missing parts from reference TRBV5-1 and TRBJ2-7): KAGVTQTPRYLIKTRGQQVTLSCSPISGHRSVSWYQQTPGQGLQFLFEYFSETQRNKGNFPGRFSGRQFSNSRSEMNVSTLELGDSALYLCASSFGVAGNYEQYFGPGTRLTVT.

The CDR3 sequence: CATSTMGTGTNEKLFF. DNA for the CDR3: TGTGCCACCAGCACCATGGGGACAGGGACTAATGAAAAACTGTTTTTT. This chain joins TRBV15 and TRBJ1-4, with TRBD1 identical over 9 bases. The germline V gene encodes CDR1 LNHNV and CDR2 YYDKDF (reference sequence). The junction had 5 bases not matched to a gene; V was cut back by 4 bases and J by 2 bases. This CDR3 is built from 16 residues. The full variable domain, completed using reference TRBV15 and TRBJ1-4, is DAMVIQNPRYQVTQFGKPVTLSCSQTLNHNVMYWYQQKSSQAPKLLFHYYDKDFNNEADTPDNFQSRRPNTSFCFLDIRSPGLGDTAMYLCATSTMGTGTNEKLFFGSGTQLSVL.

V gene TRBV11-2 combines with J gene TRBJ2-7; TRBD1 aligns across 10 bases. CDR3 length equals 15 residues. The trim removed 5 bases at V and 7 bases at J, leaving 11 bases unmatched. Germline V gene data show CDR1 as SGHAT and CDR2 as FQNNGV. CDR3 nucleotides: TGTGCCAGCAGCCCCGGGACAGGGGTTGTTTGGGAGCAGTACTTC. Translating it yields CASSPGTGVVWEQYF.

V and J are TRBV13 and TRBJ2-7; 10 nucleotides align to TRBD1. Germline trimming cut 3 bases from V and 5 bases from J; bases unmatched to any gene: 4. The germline gives CDR1 PRHDT, CDR2 FYEKMQ (reference sequence). CDR3 length: 14 amino acids. CDR3 region: CASSFIGTGDEQYF. Written as DNA, the CDR3 is TGTGCCAGCAGCTTTATAGGGACAGGGGACGAGCAGTACTTC.

The rearrangement links TRBV5-1 to TRBJ2-2, with 9 bases identical to TRBD2. CDR1 is SGHRS, CDR2 YFSETQ, per germline. This CDR3 is built from 17 residues. V dropped 4 bases and J dropped 4; count of bases not matched to a gene: 11. The CDR3 protein is CASSNSGSGYGTGELFF. For the CDR3, the DNA is TGCGCCAGCAGCAATAGCGGGAGTGGGTACGGCACCGGGGAGCTGTTTTTT.

The chain carries TRBV7-2 and TRBJ2-1; 9 bases agree with TRBD2. The CDR3 contains 15 residues. Germline CDR1 and CDR2: SGHTA and FQGNSA. Trimming at V came to 3 bases and at J to 6 bases, leaving 6 bases not matched to a gene. CDR3 sequence reads: CASSFGLANINEQFF. The CDR3 region has the DNA TGTGCCAGCAGCTTCGGACTAGCGAATATCAATGAGCAGTTCTTC.

This clone was observed a single time. The gene calls are TRBV5-6 and TRBJ1-2; TRBD1 matches at 9 bases. This CDR3 has 18 residues. Unmatched junction bases numbered 11, after V lost 2 bases and J lost 0 bases. Germline loops: CDR1 SGHDT, CDR2 YYEEEE. CDR3 in amino acids: CASSFSGQGSGANYGYTF. CDR3 sequence (DNA): TGTGCCAGCAGCTTTTCAGGACAGGGGAGCGGGGCTAACTATGGCTACACCTTC.

The rearrangement uses TRBV6-5 and TRBJ2-3; 12 nucleotides agree with TRBD2. The V gene end was trimmed by 6 bases and the J gene end by 5 bases; junction bases not matched to a gene: 6. Germline V CDR1 and CDR2: MNHEY, SVGAGI. The CDR3 has 15 amino acids. The CDR3 sequence is CASRETSGSVDTQYF. The DNA for the CDR3 is TGTGCCAGCAGAGAGACTAGCGGGAGCGTAGATACGCAGTATTTT.

The chain couples TRBV27 to TRBJ2-2; possible D gene TRBD1, 6 bases. V was trimmed by 6 bases and J by 7 bases, leaving 9 bases between them. CDR3 length: 12 amino acids. The germline V gene encodes CDR1 MNHEY and CDR2 SMNVEV (reference sequence). The CDR3 DNA is TGTGCCAGCAGCCGACAGGTCGGGGAGCTGTTTTTT. This sequence encodes CASSRQVGELFF.

This clone has a single count. This chain joins TRBV27 and TRBJ2-7; maybe TRBD2 (6 bases). The CDR3 runs to 13 residues. V lost 6 bases to trimming and J lost 5 bases, with 14 bases between them. Germline V gives CDR1 MNHEY, CDR2 SMNVEV (reference sequence). The CDR3 DNA is TGTGCCAGCAGAAGAGGAGGGCCCCACGAGCAGTACTTC. This encodes CASRRGGPHEQYF.

The gene calls are TRBV9 and TRBJ2-5; D gene ambiguous. CDR1 is SGDLS, CDR2 YYNGEE, per germline. The CDR3 runs 15 residues. Between the trimmed V and J ends, which lost 0 bases and 2 bases, there was a span of 11 bases. CDR3 nucleotides: TGTGCCAGCAGCGTAGGTGCATCCCTGCAAGAGACCCAGTACTTC. Protein sequence: CASSVGASLQETQYF.

The rearrangement joins TRBV9 to TRBJ1-2, with a tentative D call TRBD1 (6 bases). V lost 2 bases, J lost 3 bases, and 14 bases lay in between. The CDR3 has 15 residues. Germline CDR1 SGDLS, CDR2 YYNGEE. This CDR3 reads CASSVGARGHYGYTF. The CDR3 bases are TGTGCCAGCAGCGTGGGGGCCCGGGGGCACTATGGCTACACCTTC.